Shown below are 12 T cell receptor beta chains from a single sample sequenced in a study of response to subunit inactivated influenza vaccine. Each CDR3 protein gets one entry after TCRdb re-called the RT-PCR reads with MiXCR. Counted here are about 540,000 distinct CDR3 sequences, 12% to 15% occurring once; the ten biggest clones make up over 8.5%. The material sequenced was PBMCs from blood, taken about 12 days after vaccination. These TCRs come from a man aged 45-65 years who received an inactivated influenza vaccine.

The J gene is TRBJ1-1, the V gene TRBV2; weak D call: TRBD1 (5 bases). The CDR3 is 12 amino acids. The germline CDR1 and CDR2 sequences are SNHLY and FYNNEI. Trimming left V 6 bases short and J 8 bases short, with 13 bases between. The CDR3 bases are TGTGCCAGCAGCCAGGGACCTCTAGAAGCTTTCTTT. It is translated as CASSQGPLEAFF. Supplemented by reference TRBV2 and TRBJ1-1, the full variable domain reads EPEVTQTPSHQVTQMGQEVILRCVPISNHLYFYWYRQILGQKVEFLVSFYNNEISEKSEIFDDQFSVERPDGSNFTLKIRSTKLEDSAMYFCASSQGPLEAFFGQGTRLTVV.

This clonotype occurred a few times. The chain combines TRBV6-1 with TRBJ2-7; maybe TRBD1 (5 bases). The V gene lost 0 bases and the J gene lost 1 base, with 10 bases spanning the gap. This CDR3 is 15 amino acids long. Germline V gene sequence: CDR1 MNHNS, CDR2 SASEGT. CDR3 region: CASSEAGQLSYEQYF. CDR3 sequence (DNA): TGTGCCAGCAGTGAAGCGGGGCAACTTTCCTACGAGCAGTACTTC.

The chain links TRBV7-6 to TRBJ2-5; D is unclear. V lost 3 bases to trimming and J lost 3 bases, with 11 bases between them. Per the germline V gene, CDR1 is SGHVS and CDR2 is FNYEAQ. The CDR3 contains 14 residues. The CDR3, as DNA: TGTGCCAGCAGCTTGGCTGGAACAGAAGAGACCCAGTACTTC. Its protein product is CASSLAGTEETQYF. Based on the CDR3 plus reference TRBV7-6 and TRBJ2-5, the full variable domain is GAGVSQSPRYKVTKRGQDVALRCDPISGHVSLYWYRQALGQGPEFLTYFNYEAQQDKSGLPNDRFSAERPEGSISTLTIQRTEQRDSAMYRCASSLAGTEETQYFGPGTRLLVL.

This clonotype was detected a few times. The chain joins TRBV5-5 to TRBJ2-3; 9 nucleotides agree with TRBD2. V gave up 4 bases and J gave up 4 bases; unmatched junction bases: 10. CDR1 and CDR2 (germline): SGHKS, YYEKEE (reference sequence). CDR3 size: 16 residues. CDR3 residues: CASSHKELAGPDTQYF. The CDR3 bases are TGTGCCAGCAGCCACAAGGAACTAGCGGGCCCAGATACGCAGTATTTT.

The chain recombines TRBV6-1 with TRBJ2-7; 8 bases agree with TRBD2. Trimming at V came to 4 bases and at J to 4 bases, leaving 3 bases not matched to a gene. This CDR3 has 13 residues. Looked up from germline, CDR1 is MNHNS and CDR2 is SASEGT. This chain's CDR3 is CASSVAGLYEQYF. CDR3 coding DNA: TGTGCCAGCAGTGTAGCGGGACTTTACGAGCAGTACTTC.

This clonotype came up a few times. J is TRBJ2-5 and V is TRBV7-9; D is perhaps TRBD1 or TRBD2 (5 bases each). CDR3 length: 15 residues. Germline values: CDR1 SEHNR, CDR2 FQNEAQ (reference sequence). V was trimmed by 1 base and J by 4 bases, leaving 13 bases between them. The CDR3 bases are TGTGCCAGCAGCTTAGTTGGGGGTGAAGCAGAGACCCAGTACTTC. The encoded protein is CASSLVGGEAETQYF.

The CDR3 DNA sequence: TGTGCCAGCAGCCCCCTCGGGGGGGCCTGGAACACCGGGGAGCTGTTTTTT. Translation gives CASSPLGGAWNTGELFF. The chain combines TRBV5-5 with TRBJ2-2; TRBD2 matches at 8 bases. CDR3 length: 17 amino acids. CDR1 and CDR2 (germline): SGHKS, YYEKEE (reference sequence). With V trimmed by 4 bases and J by 1 base, 9 bases remained unmatched. The entire variable domain, with the rest obtained from reference TRBV5-5 and TRBJ2-2, is as follows: DAGVTQSPTHLIKTRGQQVTLRCSPISGHKSVSWYQQVLGQGPQFIFQYYEKEERGRGNFPDRFSARQFPNYSSELNVNALLLGDSALYLCASSPLGGAWNTGELFFGEGSRLTVL.

This clonotype was detected only a few times. This sequence joins TRBV7-9 and TRBJ2-4, with D uncertain. The germline CDR1 and CDR2 sequences are SEHNR and FQNEAQ (reference sequence). V lost 5 bases to trimming and J lost 7 bases, with 21 bases between them. The CDR3 loop spans 16 amino acids. The DNA of the CDR3 is TGTGCCAGCAGCCCCAAACCCAGGTATACTCCGAACATTCAGTACTTC. As protein: CASSPKPRYTPNIQYF.

V gene TRBV29-1 combines with J gene TRBJ2-7; D possibly uses TRBD1 or TRBD2 (6 bases each). V was pared by 6 bases and J by 5 bases, with 14 bases between. In germline, CDR1 is SQVTM, CDR2 ANQGSEA. This CDR3 is built from 12 residues. This CDR3 is CSVSGGYHEQYF. DNA of the CDR3: TGCAGCGTCTCCGGGGGCTACCACGAGCAGTACTTC.

The chain employs TRBV7-2 and TRBJ2-7, with 8 nucleotides matching TRBD2. The CDR3 is 14 residues long. V lost 5 bases, J lost 3 bases, and 6 bases stayed unmatched. The germline V gene has CDR1 SGHTA and CDR2 FQGNSA. CDR3 nucleotide sequence: TGTGCCAGCAGCCGGGGGGGCAGAAACTACGAGCAGTACTTC. Its protein product is CASSRGGRNYEQYF.

The genes are TRBV12-3 or TRBV12-4 and TRBJ2-5; perhaps D is TRBD1 or TRBD2 (6 bases each). This CDR3 spans 14 amino acids. V was pared by 7 bases and J by 5 bases, with 17 bases between. The CDR3 loop reads CASTLAGHGETQYF. DNA for the CDR3: TGTGCCAGCACCTTGGCGGGACACGGGGAGACCCAGTACTTC.

This clonotype was recorded at least ten times. The chain recombines TRBV4-3 with TRBJ2-7; D is ambiguous. CDR3 length: 15 amino acids. V dropped 0 bases and J dropped 4 bases, with 13 bases sitting between them. CDR1 and CDR2 from the germline V gene are LGHNA and YSLEER. The CDR3 protein is CASSQEAARNYEQYF. The CDR3 DNA reads as TGCGCCAGCAGCCAAGAGGCAGCCCGAAATTACGAGCAGTACTTC.